Listed below are T cell receptor beta chains from one sample, sequenced in a study of cytomegalovirus exposure and HLA in healthy donors. Data came from immunoSEQ multiplex PCR; TCRdb stores just in-frame clones and leaves some out. The sample includes more than 150,000 clones, more than 75% of them seen just once. The sequencing input was PBMCs. These receptors came from a young woman in good health and CMV-seronegative. CDR3s include the opening cysteine and the closing phenylalanine or tryptophan. A D gene is named only where the DNA matches it firmly.

j_call: TRBJ1-4; v_call: TRBV9; d_call: -; cdr3_aa: CASSARQGGEKLFF; cdr3_nt: TGTGCCAGCAGCGCCAGGCAGGGTGGGGAAAAACTGTTTTTT
j_call: TRBJ2-7; v_call: TRBV7-9; d_call: TRBD1; cdr3_aa: CASSEPGQGVNEQYF; cdr3_nt: TGTGCCAGCAGCGAACCGGGACAGGGGGTAAACGAGCAGTACTTC
j_call: TRBJ2-7; v_call: TRBV29-1; d_call: TRBD1; cdr3_aa: CSVEFRGLNEQYF; cdr3_nt: TGCAGCGTTGAATTTAGGGGGCTAAACGAGCAGTACTTC
j_call: TRBJ2-7; v_call: TRBV28; d_call: TRBD2; cdr3_aa: CASSPGGVGSYF; cdr3_nt: TGTGCCAGCAGTCCCGGGGGGGTGGGGTCGTACTTC
j_call: TRBJ2-7; v_call: TRBV28; d_call: -; cdr3_aa: CASRSPGEQYF; cdr3_nt: TGTGCCAGCAGGTCGCCCGGCGAGCAGTACTTC
j_call: TRBJ2-4; v_call: TRBV13; d_call: -; cdr3_aa: CASSTGPLAKNIQYF; cdr3_nt: TGTGCCAGCAGCACAGGGCCCCTAGCCAAAAACATTCAGTACTTC
j_call: TRBJ1-1; v_call: TRBV4-1; d_call: -; cdr3_aa: CASSQNSGTMRINTEAFF; cdr3_nt: TGCGCCAGCAGCCAAAACTCCGGGACAATGCGTATAAACACTGAAGCTTTCTTT
j_call: TRBJ2-3; v_call: TRBV9; d_call: TRBD2; cdr3_aa: CASSSPSKASGTDTQYF; cdr3_nt: TGTGCCAGCAGCTCACCTAGTAAGGCTAGCGGAACAGATACGCAGTATTTT
j_call: TRBJ2-5; v_call: TRBV6-5; d_call: -; cdr3_aa: CASSFDGEETQYF; cdr3_nt: TGTGCCAGCAGTTTTGACGGGGAGGAGACCCAGTACTTC
j_call: TRBJ2-7; v_call: TRBV15; d_call: TRBD1; cdr3_aa: CATRGQVSYEQYF; cdr3_nt: TGTGCCACCAGGGGACAGGTCTCCTACGAGCAGTACTTC
j_call: TRBJ2-2; v_call: TRBV7-6; d_call: -; cdr3_aa: CASSLGSGSNTGELFF; cdr3_nt: TGTGCCAGCAGCTTGGGGAGCGGATCGAACACCGGGGAGCTGTTTTTT
j_call: TRBJ1-2; v_call: TRBV6-4; d_call: TRBD1; cdr3_aa: CASSDYPVTGAYGYTF; cdr3_nt: TGTGCCAGCAGTGACTACCCGGTCACAGGGGCCTATGGCTACACCTTC
j_call: TRBJ2-2; v_call: TRBV28; d_call: -; cdr3_aa: CASSLFRGGLFF; cdr3_nt: TGTGCCAGCAGTTTATTTCGAGGGGGGCTGTTTTTT
j_call: TRBJ1-1; v_call: TRBV2; d_call: -; cdr3_aa: CASSGTATPNTEAFF; cdr3_nt: TGTGCCAGCAGTGGGACAGCCACCCCGAACACTGAAGCTTTCTTT